Listed below are T cell receptor beta chains from one sample, sequenced in a study of control samples from healthy donors and cancer patients. Produced via immunoSEQ multiplex PCR; TCRdb's table is partial and in-frame only. The table lists fewer than 150,000 clones, 80% to 95% of them singletons. Sequencing was done on a sample of blood. These receptors were obtained from a young woman in good health. CDR3s include the opening cysteine and the closing phenylalanine or tryptophan. A D gene is named only where the DNA matches it firmly. For some rows the clone size is stated as once, few or many, or as a class when expanded; others skip it.

D | size | J | V | CDR3 | DNA
- | - | TRBJ1-5 | TRBV19 | CASSYIGSLNQPQHF | TGTGCCAGTAGTTATATAGGGTCCTTAAATCAGCCCCAGCATTTT
TRBD1 | - | TRBJ2-3 | TRBV9 | CASSVGDRDDTQYF | TGTGCCAGCAGCGTAGGGGACAGGGACGATACGCAGTATTTT
- | - | TRBJ1-2 | TRBV27 | CASSFNFGQNYGYTF | TGTGCCAGCAGTTTCAACTTTGGACAGAACTATGGCTACACCTTC
- | - | TRBJ1-1 | TRBV15 | CATSRDQGGTEAFF | TGTGCCACCAGCAGAGATCAGGGAGGCACTGAAGCTTTCTTT
- | once | TRBJ2-5 | TRBV28 | CATNQHGGSYQETQYF | TGTGCCACTAACCAGCATGGGGGGAGCTACCAAGAGACCCAGTACTTC
- | - | TRBJ1-3 | TRBV5-6 | CASSPGQTRVGFGNTIYF | TGTGCCAGCAGTCCTGGACAAACTCGAGTTGGGTTCGGAAACACCATATATTTT
- | - | TRBJ2-1 | TRBV6-4 | CASSDSTSREQFF | TGTGCCAGCAGTGACTCGACCTCCCGGGAGCAGTTCTTC
- | - | TRBJ2-5 | TRBV24-1 | CATSAPHGAGETQYF | TGTGCCACCAGTGCTCCGCACGGGGCGGGAGAGACCCAGTACTTC
- | few | TRBJ1-2 | TRBV2 | CASSEENYGYTF | TGTGCCAGCAGTGAGGAGAACTATGGCTACACCTTC
TRBD2 | few | TRBJ2-7 | TRBV7-2 | CASSLNGGRALYEQYF | TGTGCCAGCAGCTTAAATGGGGGGAGGGCCCTCTACGAGCAGTACTTC
- | - | TRBJ2-7 | TRBV6-7 | CASIQRTYSYEQYF | TGTGCCAGCATTCAGCGGACTTATTCCTACGAGCAGTACTTC
- | once | TRBJ2-5 | TRBV7-3 | CASSLGYRETQYF | TGTGCCAGCAGCTTAGGTTACAGGGAGACCCAGTACTTC
- | - | TRBJ1-3 | TRBV18 | CASSRGGNSDTIYF | TGTGCCAGCTCACGCGGGGGAAACTCGGACACCATATATTTT
- | - | TRBJ1-5 | TRBV7-8 | CASSLRGASNQPQHF | TGTGCCAGCAGCTTACGGGGGGCGAGCAATCAGCCCCAGCATTTT
- | - | TRBJ2-1 | TRBV2 | CASSYPGGGSDNEQFF | TGTGCCAGCAGTTACCCAGGTGGGGGGTCAGACAATGAGCAGTTCTTC
- | once | TRBJ2-7 | TRBV5-1 | CASSLDPGTYTYEQYF | TGCGCCAGCAGCTTGGATCCGGGGACGTATACCTACGAGCAGTACTTC
- | - | TRBJ2-7 | TRBV5-4 | CASSLGLEQYF | TGTGCCAGCAGCTTGGGGTTAGAGCAGTACTTC
- | - | TRBJ1-2 | TRBV7-8 | CASSLIVGGLGYTF | TGTGCCAGCAGCTTAATCGTCGGGGGTTTGGGCTACACCTTC
- | - | TRBJ2-2 | TRBV4-3 | CASSQEGRLAGELFF | TGCGCCAGCAGCCAAGAGGGGCGACTGGCCGGGGAGCTGTTTTTT
- | - | TRBJ1-3 | TRBV3-1/TRBV3-2 | CASSQAADTIYF | TGTGCCAGCAGCCAAGCCGCGGACACCATATATTTT
- | - | TRBJ2-3 | TRBV7-9 | CASSPNGRGAYF | TGTGCCAGCAGCCCGAATGGCCGGGGGGCGTATTTT
TRBD2 | - | TRBJ2-3 | TRBV5-8 | CASSLALLAGPFTDTQYF | TGTGCCAGCAGCTTGGCGTTATTAGCGGGGCCCTTCACAGATACGCAGTATTTT
TRBD2 | - | TRBJ2-5 | TRBV2 | CAGLAGVGETQYF | TGTGCCGGGCTAGCGGGGGTCGGGGAGACCCAGTACTTC
TRBD2 | - | TRBJ2-3 | TRBV7-3 | CASSLGLAQDTQYF | TGTGCCAGCAGCCTTGGACTAGCACAAGATACGCAGTATTTT
TRBD1 | - | TRBJ2-7 | TRBV6-5 | CAIPTGGLTYEQYF | TGTGCCATCCCGACAGGGGGCCTGACCTACGAGCAGTACTTC
TRBD2 | - | TRBJ2-1 | TRBV24-1 | CATSGWRGGLEEQFF | TGTGCCACCAGTGGTTGGCGGGGGGGCCTGGAGGAGCAGTTCTTC
- | - | TRBJ1-5 | TRBV27 | CASSLRGWNQPQHF | TGTGCCAGCAGTTTGAGAGGGTGGAATCAGCCCCAGCATTTT
- | - | TRBJ2-3 | TRBV7-2 | CASSLAVTDTQYF | TGTGCCAGCAGCTTAGCGGTCACAGATACGCAGTATTTT
TRBD2 | - | TRBJ2-3 | TRBV6-5 | CASSYSLAGGADTQYF | TGTGCCAGCAGTTACTCCCTGGCGGGAGGGGCAGATACGCAGTATTTT
- | - | TRBJ1-1 | TRBV27 | CASSPFGQSKTEAFF | TGTGCCAGCAGCCCATTTGGACAGTCGAAGACTGAAGCTTTCTTT
- | - | TRBJ1-1 | TRBV28 | CASSFESGTEAFF | TGTGCCAGCAGTTTCGAATCGGGGACTGAAGCTTTCTTT
- | - | TRBJ2-3 | TRBV7-3 | CASSLLASNTDTQYF | TGTGCCAGCAGCTTGCTAGCTTCGAACACAGATACGCAGTATTTT
- | - | TRBJ1-4 | TRBV27 | CASSLPSFRRHEKLFF | TGTGCCAGCAGTTTACCCTCCTTCAGGAGACATGAAAAACTGTTTTTT
TRBD1 | - | TRBJ2-1 | TRBV4-1 | CASSQEGGQSSYNEQFF | TGCGCCAGCAGCCAAGAAGGGGGACAGAGCTCCTACAATGAGCAGTTCTTC
TRBD2 | - | TRBJ2-1 | TRBV28 | CASSKGLAGGEQFF | TGTGCCAGCAGTAAAGGACTAGCGGGGGGTGAGCAGTTCTTC
- | - | TRBJ1-2 | TRBV15 | CATSGLQGPGDNYGYTF | TGTGCCACCAGCGGCTTACAGGGACCCGGGGATAACTATGGCTACACCTTC
- | - | TRBJ2-1 | TRBV9 | CASSVGIGASYNEQFF | TGTGCCAGCAGCGTAGGTATAGGAGCTTCCTACAATGAGCAGTTCTTC
- | - | TRBJ1-2 | TRBV27 | CARLPLGYGYTF | TGTGCCAGACTACCGTTGGGCTATGGCTACACCTTC
TRBD2 | - | TRBJ2-3 | TRBV24-1 | CATSDWGLAGGRPGTDTQYF | TGTGCCACCAGTGATTGGGGACTAGCGGGGGGACGACCAGGCACAGATACGCAGTATTTT
TRBD1 | - | TRBJ1-1 | TRBV3-1/TRBV3-2 | CASSSTGPAFF | TGTGCCAGCTCCTCGACAGGGCCAGCTTTCTTT
- | - | TRBJ1-5 | TRBV7-8 | CASSLHRNQPQHF | TGTGCCAGCAGCTTACACCGTAATCAGCCCCAGCATTTT
TRBD1 | - | TRBJ1-1 | TRBV19 | CASLKMGQASVVAFF | TGTGCCAGTTTAAAAATGGGACAGGCCTCGGTTGTGGCTTTCTTT
- | - | TRBJ1-2 | TRBV29-1 | CSVRDTGGYTF | TGCAGCGTGAGGGACACCGGCGGCTACACCTTC
TRBD1 | - | TRBJ1-6 | TRBV28 | CASSFRDRGRNSPLHF | TGTGCCAGCAGCTTCCGGGACAGGGGTCGAAATTCACCCCTCCACTTT
- | - | TRBJ2-5 | TRBV21-1 | CASSDPERSGETQYF | TGTGCCAGCAGCGACCCCGAGCGGAGCGGGGAGACCCAGTACTTC
- | - | TRBJ1-1 | TRBV27 | CASKTGSVGEAFF | TGTGCCAGCAAAACAGGGTCGGTAGGTGAAGCTTTCTTT
TRBD2 | - | TRBJ2-3 | TRBV7-2 | CASSLLGAGEADTQYF | TGTGCCAGCAGCTTACTCGGAGCGGGAGAAGCAGATACGCAGTATTTT
TRBD2 | - | TRBJ2-5 | TRBV19 | CASSIGTSGQETQYF | TGTGCCAGTAGTATTGGCACTAGCGGCCAAGAGACCCAGTACTTC
- | - | TRBJ1-2 | TRBV3-1/TRBV3-2 | CASSQEGRHLPGDYGYTF | TGTGCCAGCAGCCAAGAGGGGAGACACCTCCCAGGGGACTATGGCTACACCTTC
TRBD2 | - | TRBJ2-5 | TRBV4-3 | CASSQVRAGGDPQYF | TGCGCCAGCAGCCAAGTACGAGCGGGGGGTGATCCCCAGTACTTC
TRBD2 | - | TRBJ2-3 | TRBV6-5 | CASRFSSGRDTQYF | TGTGCCAGCAGATTTTCCAGCGGGAGAGATACGCAGTATTTT
- | - | TRBJ2-3 | TRBV5-5 | CAPWEGTDTQYF | TGTGCCCCCTGGGAGGGCACAGATACGCAGTATTTT
- | - | TRBJ1-1 | TRBV5-8 | CASSPRGGGKNTEAFF | TGTGCCAGCAGCCCCCGAGGAGGGGGTAAGAACACTGAAGCTTTCTTT
- | few | TRBJ2-3 | TRBV25-1 | CASSGAAEGTDTQYF | TGTGCCAGCAGTGGGGCAGCCGAGGGCACAGATACGCAGTATTTT
TRBD2 | - | TRBJ2-5 | TRBV18 | CASSPGAGGQETQYF | TGTGCCAGCTCACCTGGAGCGGGGGGGCAGGAGACCCAGTACTTC
TRBD1 | once | TRBJ1-2 | TRBV5-1 | CASSLDTGGYGYTF | TGCGCCAGCAGCCTAGATACAGGGGGCTATGGCTACACCTTC
- | - | TRBJ1-4 | TRBV28 | CASRALNEKLFF | TGTGCCAGCAGGGCGCTTAATGAAAAACTGTTTTTT
- | once | TRBJ2-2 | TRBV4-2 | CASSQVGGGLDTGELFF | TGTGCCAGCAGCCAAGTCGGGGGTGGCTTGGACACCGGGGAGCTGTTTTTT
- | once | TRBJ2-2 | TRBV5-4 | CASSLNMGGELFF | TGTGCCAGCAGCTTGAATATGGGCGGGGAGCTGTTTTTT
TRBD1 | - | TRBJ1-1 | TRBV5-1 | CASSLPRDRVLNTEAFF | TGCGCCAGCAGCTTACCCCGGGACAGGGTATTGAACACTGAAGCTTTCTTT